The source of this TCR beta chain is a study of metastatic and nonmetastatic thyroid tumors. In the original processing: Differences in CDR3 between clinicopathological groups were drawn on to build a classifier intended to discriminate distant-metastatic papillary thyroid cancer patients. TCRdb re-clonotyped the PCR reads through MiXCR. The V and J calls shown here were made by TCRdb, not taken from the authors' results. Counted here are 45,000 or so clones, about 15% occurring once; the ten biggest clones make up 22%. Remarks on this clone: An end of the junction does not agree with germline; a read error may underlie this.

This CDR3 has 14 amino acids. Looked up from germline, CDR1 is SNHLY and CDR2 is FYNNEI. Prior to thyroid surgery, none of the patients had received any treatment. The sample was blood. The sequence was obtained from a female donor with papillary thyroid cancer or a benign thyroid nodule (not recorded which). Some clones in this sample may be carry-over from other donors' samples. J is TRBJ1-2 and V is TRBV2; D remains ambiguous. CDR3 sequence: CASGVGMTNYGYSF. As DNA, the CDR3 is TGTGCCAGCGGTGTAGGCATGACTAACTATGGCTACAGCTTC.